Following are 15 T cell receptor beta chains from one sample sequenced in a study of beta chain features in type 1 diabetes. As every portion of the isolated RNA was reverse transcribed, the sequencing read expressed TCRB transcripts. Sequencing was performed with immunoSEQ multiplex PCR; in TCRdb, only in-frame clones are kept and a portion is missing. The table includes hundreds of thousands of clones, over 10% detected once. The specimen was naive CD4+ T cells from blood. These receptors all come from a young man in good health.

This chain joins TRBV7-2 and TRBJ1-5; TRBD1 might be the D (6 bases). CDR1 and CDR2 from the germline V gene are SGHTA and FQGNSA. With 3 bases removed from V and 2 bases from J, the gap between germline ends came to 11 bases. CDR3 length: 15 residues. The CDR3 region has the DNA TGTGCCAGCAGCTTTGCTGCAGGGGGCAATCAGCCCCAGCATTTT. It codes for CASSFAAGGNQPQHF.

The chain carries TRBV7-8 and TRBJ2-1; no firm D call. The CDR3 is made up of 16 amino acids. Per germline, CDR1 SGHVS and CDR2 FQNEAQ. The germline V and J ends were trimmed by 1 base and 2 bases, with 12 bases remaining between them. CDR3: CASSLVLAVPYNEQFF. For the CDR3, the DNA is TGTGCCAGCAGCTTAGTTCTGGCGGTCCCCTACAATGAGCAGTTCTTC.

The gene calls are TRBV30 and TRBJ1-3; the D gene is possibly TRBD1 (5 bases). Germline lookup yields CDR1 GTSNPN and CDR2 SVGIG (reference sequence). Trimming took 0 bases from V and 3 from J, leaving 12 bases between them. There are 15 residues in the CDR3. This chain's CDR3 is CAWSVLGLGGNTIYF. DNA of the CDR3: TGTGCCTGGAGTGTACTGGGACTCGGTGGAAACACCATATATTTT.

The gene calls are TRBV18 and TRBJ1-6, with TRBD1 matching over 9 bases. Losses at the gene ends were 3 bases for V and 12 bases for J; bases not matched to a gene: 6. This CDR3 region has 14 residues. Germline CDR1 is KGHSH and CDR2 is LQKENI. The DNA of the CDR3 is TGTGCCAGCTCACCTGGACAGGGGAGTGGACCCCTCCACTTT. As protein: CASSPGQGSGPLHF. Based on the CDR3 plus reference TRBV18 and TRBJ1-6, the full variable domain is NAGVMQNPRHLVRRRGQEARLRCSPMKGHSHVYWYRQLPEEGLKFMVYLQKENIIDESGMPKERFSAEFPKEGPSILRIQQVVRGDSAAYFCASSPGQGSGPLHFGNGTRLTVT.

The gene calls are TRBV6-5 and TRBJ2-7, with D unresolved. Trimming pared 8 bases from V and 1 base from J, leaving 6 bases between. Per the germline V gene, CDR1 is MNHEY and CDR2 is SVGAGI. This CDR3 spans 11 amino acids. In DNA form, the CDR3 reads TGTGCCAGCCGAGAGTCCTACGAGCAGTACTTC. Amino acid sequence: CASRESYEQYF.

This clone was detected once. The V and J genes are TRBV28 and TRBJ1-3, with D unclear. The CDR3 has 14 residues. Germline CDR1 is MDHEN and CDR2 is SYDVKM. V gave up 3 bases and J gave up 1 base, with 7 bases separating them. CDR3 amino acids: CASSLRISGNTIYF. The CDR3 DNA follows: TGTGCCAGCAGTTTGCGCATTTCTGGAAACACCATATATTTT.

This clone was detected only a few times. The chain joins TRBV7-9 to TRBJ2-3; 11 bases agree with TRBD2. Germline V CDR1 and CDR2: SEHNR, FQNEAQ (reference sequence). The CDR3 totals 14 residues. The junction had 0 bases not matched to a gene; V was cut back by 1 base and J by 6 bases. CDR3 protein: CASSLGTSGDTQYF. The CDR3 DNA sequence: TGTGCCAGCAGCTTAGGGACTAGCGGGGATACGCAGTATTTT. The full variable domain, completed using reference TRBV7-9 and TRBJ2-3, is DTGVSQNPRHKITKRGQNVTFRCDPISEHNRLYWYRQTLGQGPEFLTYFQNEAQLEKSRLLSDRFSAERPKGSFSTLEIQRTEQGDSAMYLCASSLGTSGDTQYFGPGTRLTVL.

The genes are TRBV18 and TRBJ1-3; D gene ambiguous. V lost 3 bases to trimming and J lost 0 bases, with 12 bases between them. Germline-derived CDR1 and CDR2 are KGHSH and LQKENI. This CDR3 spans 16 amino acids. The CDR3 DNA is TGTGCCAGCTCACCCGGCGTTGGGAGCTCTGGAAACACCATATATTTT. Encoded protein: CASSPGVGSSGNTIYF.

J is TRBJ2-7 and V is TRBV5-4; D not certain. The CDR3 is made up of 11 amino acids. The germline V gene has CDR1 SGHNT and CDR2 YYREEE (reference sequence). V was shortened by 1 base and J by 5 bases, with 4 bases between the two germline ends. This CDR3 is CASSLNNEQYF. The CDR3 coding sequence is TGTGCCAGCAGCTTGAATAACGAGCAGTACTTC.

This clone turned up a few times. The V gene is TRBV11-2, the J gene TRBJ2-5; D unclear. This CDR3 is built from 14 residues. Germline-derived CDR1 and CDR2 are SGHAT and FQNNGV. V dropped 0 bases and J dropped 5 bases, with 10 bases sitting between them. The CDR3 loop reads CASSLEAVIETQYF. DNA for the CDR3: TGTGCCAGCAGCTTAGAAGCCGTCATCGAGACCCAGTACTTC.

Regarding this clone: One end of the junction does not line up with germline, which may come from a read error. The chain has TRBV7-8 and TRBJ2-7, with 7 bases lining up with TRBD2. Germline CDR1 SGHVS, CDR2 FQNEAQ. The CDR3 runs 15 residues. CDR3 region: CASSRFREAPYGQYF. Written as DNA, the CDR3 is TGTGCCAGCAGCCGATTCCGGGAGGCCCCCTACGGGCAGTACTTC.

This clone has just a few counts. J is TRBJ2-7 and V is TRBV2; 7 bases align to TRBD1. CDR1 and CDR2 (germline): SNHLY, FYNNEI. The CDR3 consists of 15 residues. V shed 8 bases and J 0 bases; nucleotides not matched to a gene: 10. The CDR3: CASVPDRIPSYEQYF. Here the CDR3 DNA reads TGTGCCAGCGTTCCGGACAGGATCCCCTCCTACGAGCAGTACTTC.

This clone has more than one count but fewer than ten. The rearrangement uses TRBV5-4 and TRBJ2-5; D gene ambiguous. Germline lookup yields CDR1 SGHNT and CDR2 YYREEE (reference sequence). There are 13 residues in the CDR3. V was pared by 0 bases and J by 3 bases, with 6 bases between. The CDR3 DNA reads TGTGCCAGCAGCTTGGCCCGGGAAGAGACCCAGTACTTC. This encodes CASSLAREETQYF.

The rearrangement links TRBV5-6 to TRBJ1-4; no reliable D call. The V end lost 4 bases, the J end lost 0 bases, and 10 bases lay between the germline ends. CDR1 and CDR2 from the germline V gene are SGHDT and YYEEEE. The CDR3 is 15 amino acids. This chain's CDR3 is CASSGGIPTNEKLFF. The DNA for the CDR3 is TGTGCCAGCAGCGGCGGGATCCCAACTAATGAAAAACTGTTTTTT.

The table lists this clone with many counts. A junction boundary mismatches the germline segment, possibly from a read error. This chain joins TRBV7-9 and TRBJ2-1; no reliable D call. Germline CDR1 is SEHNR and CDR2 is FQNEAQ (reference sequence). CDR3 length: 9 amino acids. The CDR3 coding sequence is TGTGCCAGCGGTCTTTCCCCAGTCTTC. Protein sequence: CASGLSPVF. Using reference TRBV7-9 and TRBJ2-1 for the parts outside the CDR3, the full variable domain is DTGVSQNPRHKITKRGQNVTFRCDPISEHNRLYWYRQTLGQGPEFLTYFQNEAQLEKSRLLSDRFSAERPKGSFSTLEIQRTEQGDSAMYLCASGLSPVFGPGTRLTVL.